This T cell receptor (beta chain) was obtained from a study of beta chain features in type 1 diabetes. CDR1 is MGHRA, CDR2 YSYEKL, per germline. CDR3 length: 16 residues. With 4 bases clipped from V and 5 bases from J, the junction kept 9 bases outside the gene matches. This clone was recorded a few times. The sequenced template was cDNA made from the entire isolated RNA. Assay: immunoSEQ multiplex PCR; the TCRdb copy retains only in-frame clones and omits some. Found here are about 160,000 clones, 7.5% to 10% of them singletons; the top ten hold over 2%. The sequence was collected from a woman between 18 and 29 years old in good health. The material sequenced was central memory CD4+ T cells from blood. The J gene is TRBJ2-5, the V gene TRBV4-1; 11 positions agree with TRBD2. The DNA of the CDR3 is TGCGCCAGCAGCCCGGGCGTAGCGGGAGGGGAGGAGACCCAGTACTTC. Protein sequence: CASSPGVAGGEETQYF.